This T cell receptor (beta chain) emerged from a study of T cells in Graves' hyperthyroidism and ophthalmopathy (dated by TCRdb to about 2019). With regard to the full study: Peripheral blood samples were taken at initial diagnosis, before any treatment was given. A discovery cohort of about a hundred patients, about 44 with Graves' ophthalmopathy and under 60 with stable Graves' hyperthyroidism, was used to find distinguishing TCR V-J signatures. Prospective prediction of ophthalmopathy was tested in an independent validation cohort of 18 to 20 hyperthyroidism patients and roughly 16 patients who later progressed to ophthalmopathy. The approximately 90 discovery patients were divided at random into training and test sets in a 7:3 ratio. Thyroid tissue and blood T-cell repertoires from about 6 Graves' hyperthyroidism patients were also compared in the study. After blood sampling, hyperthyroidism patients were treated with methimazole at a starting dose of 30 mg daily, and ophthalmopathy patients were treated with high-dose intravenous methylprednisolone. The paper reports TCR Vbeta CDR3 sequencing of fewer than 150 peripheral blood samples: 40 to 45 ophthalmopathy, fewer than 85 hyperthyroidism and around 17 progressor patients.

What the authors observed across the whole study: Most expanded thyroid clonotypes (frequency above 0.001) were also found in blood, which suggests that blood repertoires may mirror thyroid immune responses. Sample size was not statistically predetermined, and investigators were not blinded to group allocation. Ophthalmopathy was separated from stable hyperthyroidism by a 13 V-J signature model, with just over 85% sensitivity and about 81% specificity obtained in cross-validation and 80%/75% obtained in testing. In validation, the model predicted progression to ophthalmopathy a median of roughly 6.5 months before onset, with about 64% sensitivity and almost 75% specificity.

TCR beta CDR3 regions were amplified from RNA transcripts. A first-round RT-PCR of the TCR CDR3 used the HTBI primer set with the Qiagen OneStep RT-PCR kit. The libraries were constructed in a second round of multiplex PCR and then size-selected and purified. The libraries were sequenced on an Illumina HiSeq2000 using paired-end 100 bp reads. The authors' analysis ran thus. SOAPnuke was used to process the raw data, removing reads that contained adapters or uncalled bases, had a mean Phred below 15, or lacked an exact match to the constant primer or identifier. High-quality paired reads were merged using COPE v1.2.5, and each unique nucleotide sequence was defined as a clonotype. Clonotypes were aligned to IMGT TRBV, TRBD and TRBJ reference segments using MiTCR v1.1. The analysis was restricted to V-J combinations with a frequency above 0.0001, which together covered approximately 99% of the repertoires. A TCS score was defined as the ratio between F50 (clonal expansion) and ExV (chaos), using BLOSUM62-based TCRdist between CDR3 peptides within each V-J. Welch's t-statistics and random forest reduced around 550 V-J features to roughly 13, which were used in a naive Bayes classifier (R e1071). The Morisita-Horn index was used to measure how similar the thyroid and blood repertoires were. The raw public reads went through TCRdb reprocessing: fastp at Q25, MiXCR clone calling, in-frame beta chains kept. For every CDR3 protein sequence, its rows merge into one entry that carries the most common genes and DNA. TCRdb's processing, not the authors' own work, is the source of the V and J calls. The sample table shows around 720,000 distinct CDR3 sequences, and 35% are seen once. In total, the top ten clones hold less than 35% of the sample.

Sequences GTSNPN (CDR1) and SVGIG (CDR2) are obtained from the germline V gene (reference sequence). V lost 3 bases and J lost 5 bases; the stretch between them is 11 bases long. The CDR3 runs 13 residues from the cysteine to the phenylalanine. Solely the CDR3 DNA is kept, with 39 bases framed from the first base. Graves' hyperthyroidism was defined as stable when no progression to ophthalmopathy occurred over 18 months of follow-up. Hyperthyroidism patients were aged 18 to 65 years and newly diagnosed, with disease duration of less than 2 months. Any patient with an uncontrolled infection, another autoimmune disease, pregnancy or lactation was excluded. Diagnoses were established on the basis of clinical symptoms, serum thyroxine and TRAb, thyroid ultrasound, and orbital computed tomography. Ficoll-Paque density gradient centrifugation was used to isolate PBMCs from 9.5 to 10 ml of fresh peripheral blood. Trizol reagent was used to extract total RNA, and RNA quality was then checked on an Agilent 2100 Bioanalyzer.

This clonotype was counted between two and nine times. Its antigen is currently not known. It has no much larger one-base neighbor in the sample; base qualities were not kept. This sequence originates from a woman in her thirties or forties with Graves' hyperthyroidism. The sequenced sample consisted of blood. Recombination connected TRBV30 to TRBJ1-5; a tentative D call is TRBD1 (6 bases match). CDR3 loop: CAWSQGFHQPQHF. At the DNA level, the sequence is TGTGCCTGGAGCCAGGGGTTCCATCAGCCCCAGCATTTT.